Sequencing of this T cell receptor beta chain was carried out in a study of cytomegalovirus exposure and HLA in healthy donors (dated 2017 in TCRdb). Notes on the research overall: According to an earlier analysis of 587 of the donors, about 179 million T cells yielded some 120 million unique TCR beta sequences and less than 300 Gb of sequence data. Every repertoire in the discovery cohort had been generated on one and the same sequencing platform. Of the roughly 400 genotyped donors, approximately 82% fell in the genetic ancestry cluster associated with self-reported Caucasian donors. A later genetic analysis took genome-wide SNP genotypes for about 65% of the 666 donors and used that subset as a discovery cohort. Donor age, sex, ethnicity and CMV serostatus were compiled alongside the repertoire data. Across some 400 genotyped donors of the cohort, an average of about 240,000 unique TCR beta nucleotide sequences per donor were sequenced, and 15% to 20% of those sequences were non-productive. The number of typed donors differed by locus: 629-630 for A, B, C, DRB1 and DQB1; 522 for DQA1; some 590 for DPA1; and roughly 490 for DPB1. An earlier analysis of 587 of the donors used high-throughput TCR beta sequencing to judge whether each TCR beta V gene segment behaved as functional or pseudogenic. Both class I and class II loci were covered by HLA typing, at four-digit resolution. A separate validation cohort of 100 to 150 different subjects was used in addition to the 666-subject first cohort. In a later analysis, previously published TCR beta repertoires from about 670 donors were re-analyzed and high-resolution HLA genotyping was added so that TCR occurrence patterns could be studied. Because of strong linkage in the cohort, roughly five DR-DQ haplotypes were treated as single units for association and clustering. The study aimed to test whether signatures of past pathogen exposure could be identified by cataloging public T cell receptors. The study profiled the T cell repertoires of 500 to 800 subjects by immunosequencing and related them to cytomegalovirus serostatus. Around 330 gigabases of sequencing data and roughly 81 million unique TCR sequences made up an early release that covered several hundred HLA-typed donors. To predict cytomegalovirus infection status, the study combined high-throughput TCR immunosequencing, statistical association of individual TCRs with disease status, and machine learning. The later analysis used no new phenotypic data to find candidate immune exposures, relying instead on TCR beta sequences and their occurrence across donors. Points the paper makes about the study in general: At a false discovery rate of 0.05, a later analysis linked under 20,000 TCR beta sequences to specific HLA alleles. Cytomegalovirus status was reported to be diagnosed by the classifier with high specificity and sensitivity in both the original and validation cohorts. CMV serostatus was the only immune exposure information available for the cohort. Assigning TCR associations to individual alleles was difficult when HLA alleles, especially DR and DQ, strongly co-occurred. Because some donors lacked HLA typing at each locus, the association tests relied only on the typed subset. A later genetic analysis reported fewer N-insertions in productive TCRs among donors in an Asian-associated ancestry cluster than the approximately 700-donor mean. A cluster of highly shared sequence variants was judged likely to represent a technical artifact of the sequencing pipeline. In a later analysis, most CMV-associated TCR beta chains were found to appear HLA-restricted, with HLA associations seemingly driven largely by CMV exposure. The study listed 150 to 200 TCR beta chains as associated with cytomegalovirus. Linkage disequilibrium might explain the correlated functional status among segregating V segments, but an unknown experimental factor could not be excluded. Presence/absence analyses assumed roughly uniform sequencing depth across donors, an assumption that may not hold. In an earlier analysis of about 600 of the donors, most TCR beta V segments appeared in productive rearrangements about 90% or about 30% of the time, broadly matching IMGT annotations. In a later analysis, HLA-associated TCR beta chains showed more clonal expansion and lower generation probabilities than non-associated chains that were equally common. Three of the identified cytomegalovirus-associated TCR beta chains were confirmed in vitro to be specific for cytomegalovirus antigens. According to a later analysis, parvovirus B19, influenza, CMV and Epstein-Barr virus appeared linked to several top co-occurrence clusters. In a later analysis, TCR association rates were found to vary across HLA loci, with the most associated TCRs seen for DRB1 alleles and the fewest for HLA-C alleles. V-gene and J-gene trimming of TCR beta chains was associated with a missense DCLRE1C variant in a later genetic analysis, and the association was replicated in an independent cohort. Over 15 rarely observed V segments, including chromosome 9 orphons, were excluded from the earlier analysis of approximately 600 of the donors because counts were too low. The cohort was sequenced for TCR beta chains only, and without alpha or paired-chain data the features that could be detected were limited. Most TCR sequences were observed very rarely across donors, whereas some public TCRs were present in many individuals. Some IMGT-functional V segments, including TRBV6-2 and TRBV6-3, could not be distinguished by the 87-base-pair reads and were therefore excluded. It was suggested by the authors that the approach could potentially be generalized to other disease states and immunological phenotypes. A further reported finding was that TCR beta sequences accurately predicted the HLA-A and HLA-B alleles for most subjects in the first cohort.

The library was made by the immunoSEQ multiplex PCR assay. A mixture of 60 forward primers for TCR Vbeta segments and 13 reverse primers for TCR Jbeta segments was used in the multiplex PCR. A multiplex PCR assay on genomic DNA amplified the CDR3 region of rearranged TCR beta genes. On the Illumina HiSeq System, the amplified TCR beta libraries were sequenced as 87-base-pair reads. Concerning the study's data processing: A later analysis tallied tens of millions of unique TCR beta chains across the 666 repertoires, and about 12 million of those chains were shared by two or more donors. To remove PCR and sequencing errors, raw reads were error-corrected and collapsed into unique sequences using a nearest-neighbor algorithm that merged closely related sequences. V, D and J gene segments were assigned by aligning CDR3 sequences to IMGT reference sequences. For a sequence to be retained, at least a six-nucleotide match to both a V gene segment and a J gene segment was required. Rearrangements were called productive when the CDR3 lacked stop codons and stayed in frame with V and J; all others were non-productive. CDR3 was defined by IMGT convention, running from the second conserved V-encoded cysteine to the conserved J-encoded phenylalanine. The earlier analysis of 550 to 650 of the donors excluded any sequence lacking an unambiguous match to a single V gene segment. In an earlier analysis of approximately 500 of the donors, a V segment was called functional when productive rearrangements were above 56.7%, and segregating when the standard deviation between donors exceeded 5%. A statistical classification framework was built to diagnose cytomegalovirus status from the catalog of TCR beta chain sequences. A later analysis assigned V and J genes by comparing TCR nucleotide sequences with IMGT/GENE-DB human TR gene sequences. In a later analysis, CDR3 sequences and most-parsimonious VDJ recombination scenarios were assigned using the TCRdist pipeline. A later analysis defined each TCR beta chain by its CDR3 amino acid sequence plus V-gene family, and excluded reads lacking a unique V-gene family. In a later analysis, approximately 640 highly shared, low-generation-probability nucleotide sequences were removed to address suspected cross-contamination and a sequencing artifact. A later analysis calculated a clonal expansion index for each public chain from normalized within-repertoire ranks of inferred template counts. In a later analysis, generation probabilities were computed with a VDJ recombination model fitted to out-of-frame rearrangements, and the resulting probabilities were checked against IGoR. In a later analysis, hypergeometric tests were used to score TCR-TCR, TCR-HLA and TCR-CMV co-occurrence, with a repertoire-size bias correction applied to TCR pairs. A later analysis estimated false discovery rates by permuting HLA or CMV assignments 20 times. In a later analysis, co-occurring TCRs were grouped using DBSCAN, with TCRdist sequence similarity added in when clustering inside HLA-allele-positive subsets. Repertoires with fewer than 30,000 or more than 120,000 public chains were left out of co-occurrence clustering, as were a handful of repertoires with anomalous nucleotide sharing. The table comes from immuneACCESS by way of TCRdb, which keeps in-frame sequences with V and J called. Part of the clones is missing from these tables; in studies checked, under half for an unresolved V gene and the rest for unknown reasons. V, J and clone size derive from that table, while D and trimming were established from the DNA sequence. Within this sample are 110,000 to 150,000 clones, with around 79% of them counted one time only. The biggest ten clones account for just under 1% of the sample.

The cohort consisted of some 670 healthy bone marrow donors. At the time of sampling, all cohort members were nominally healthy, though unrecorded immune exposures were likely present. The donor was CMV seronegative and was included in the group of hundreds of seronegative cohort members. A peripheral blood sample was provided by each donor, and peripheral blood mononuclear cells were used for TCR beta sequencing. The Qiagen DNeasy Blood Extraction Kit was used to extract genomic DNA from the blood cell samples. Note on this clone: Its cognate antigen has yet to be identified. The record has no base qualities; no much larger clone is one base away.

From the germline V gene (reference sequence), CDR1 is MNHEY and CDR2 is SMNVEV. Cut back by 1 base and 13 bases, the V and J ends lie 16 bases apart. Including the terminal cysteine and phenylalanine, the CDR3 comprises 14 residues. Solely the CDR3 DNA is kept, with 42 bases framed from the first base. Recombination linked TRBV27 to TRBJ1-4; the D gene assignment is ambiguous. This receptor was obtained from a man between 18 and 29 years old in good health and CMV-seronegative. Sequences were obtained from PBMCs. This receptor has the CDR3 CASSLYSPRSGLFF. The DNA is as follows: TGTGCCAGCAGTTTATACAGCCCTCGGTCAGGACTGTTTTTT.